The clone carrying this T cell receptor beta chain showed up just a few times. As yet, its antigen is unknown. MiXCR, run by TCRdb on the 5' RACE reads, gives a single entry per CDR3 protein. The top ten clones hold 8.8% of a sample with more than 200,000 distinct CDR3 sequences, over 12% of them seen once. Germline V gene sequence: CDR1 LGHDT, CDR2 YNNKEL (reference sequence). The CDR3 runs to 17 residues. With V trimmed by 4 bases and J by 1 base, 3 bases remained unmatched. These data come from a study of identical twins. Study results and limitations: Low generation-probability sequences were in excess among twin-shared out-of-frame alpha sequences. Weaker excess twin sharing was observed in beta out-of-frame sequences.

This TCR derives from a woman aged 18-29 years in good health. Sequencing used memory (CD45RO+) T cells sorted from blood. This chain links TRBV3-1 with TRBJ2-3, with TRBD2 matching 15 bases. As DNA, the CDR3 is TGTGCCAGCAGCCGGGGACTAGCGGGGGGTCGCACAGATACGCAGTATTTT. Translating it yields CASSRGLAGGRTDTQYF.